The text below deals with one T cell receptor (beta chain). Profiling relied on immunoSEQ multiplex PCR, and the TCRdb table lists in-frame clones only, not all of them. Of roughly 59,000 clones listed, roughly four fifths are singletons. The sample is drawn from a study of blood T cell repertoires in COVID-19. There are 14 residues in the CDR3. V lost 1 base, J lost 5 bases, and 4 bases stayed unmatched. Germline lookup yields CDR1 LGHDT and CDR2 YNNKEL (reference sequence). The chain uses TRBV3-1 (or the pseudogene TRBV3-2) and TRBJ2-7; 8 positions agree with TRBD1. Sequenced material: peripheral blood. The receptor comes from a woman aged 45-59 years with active or convalescent COVID-19. This chain's CDR3 is CASSQGGDRNEQYF. The CDR3 region has the DNA TGTGCCAGCAGCCAAGGAGGGGACAGGAACGAGCAGTACTTC.